These 27 T cell receptor beta chains share one sample of origin, sequenced in a study of T cells after yellow fever vaccination. MiXCR, applied by TCRdb to the 5' RACE reads, yields one record per CDR3 protein. The table records some 600,000 distinct CDR3 sequences, 12% of them present only once. Sequencing was performed on PBMCs, taken on the day of the yellow fever booster vaccination. All receptors come from a man aged 25-40 years who received the YFV17D yellow fever vaccine.

V usage is TRBV6-4 and J usage is TRBJ2-7; TRBD1 agrees at 7 bases. J gave up 7 bases and V 1 base, and 4 bases lay outside the gene matches. The CDR3 has 13 residues. From germline, CDR1 is MRHNA and CDR2 SNTAGT. DNA of the CDR3: TGTGCCAGCAGTGACTGGCCAGGGGGAGAGCAGTACTTC. Protein product: CASSDWPGGEQYF.

This clonotype occurred a few times. The CDR3 DNA is TGCGCCAGCAGCTTGACAGCGGGTCCCTCCTACGAGCAGTACTTC. Protein product: CASSLTAGPSYEQYF. The chain employs TRBV5-1 and TRBJ2-7; a possible D gene is TRBD2 (6 bases). With 1 base removed from V and 0 bases from J, the gap between germline ends came to 11 bases. Germline V gene lookup returns CDR1 SGHRS and CDR2 YFSETQ. CDR3 length equals 15 residues.

The chain is built from TRBV20-1 and TRBJ2-1; tentative D call: TRBD2 (6 bases). Germline V gene sequence: CDR1 DFQATT, CDR2 SNEGSKA (reference sequence). Trimming left V 3 bases short and J 0 bases short, with 12 bases between. CDR3 size: 15 residues. The CDR3 sequence: CSARGRSGSYNEQFF. CDR3 sequence (DNA): TGCAGTGCTAGGGGCCGTAGCGGCTCCTACAATGAGCAGTTCTTC.

This chain connects TRBV18 to TRBJ2-3, with D possibly matching TRBD1 (6 bases). V shed 5 bases and J shed 3 bases, with 15 bases lying between them. The CDR3 loop spans 15 amino acids. Germline CDR1 reads KGHSH; CDR2 reads LQKENI. In DNA form, the CDR3 reads TGTGCCAGCTCATCTCTCGCAGGGGTAACAGATACGCAGTATTTT. It encodes CASSSLAGVTDTQYF.

As concerns this clonotype: One end of the junction fails to match germline, which may point to a read error. The rearrangement links TRBV6-2 or TRBV6-3 to TRBJ2-1; D is perhaps TRBD2 (5 bases). Germline V gives CDR1 MNHEY, CDR2 SVGEGT. The CDR3 sequence is 15 residues long. In DNA form, the CDR3 reads TGTGCCAGCATTAACCCCCGGGAACTCCCTTTTTGGATGGTCTTC. Translation gives CASINPRELPFWMVF.

CDR3 sequence reads: CASSGSGSFTGELFF. Written as DNA, the CDR3 is TGCGCCAGCAGCGGTAGCGGGAGCTTCACCGGGGAGCTGTTTTTT. This sequence joins TRBV5-1 and TRBJ2-2; 9 nucleotides align to TRBD2. CDR1 is SGHRS and CDR2 is YFSETQ in the germline V gene. CDR3 length equals 15 residues. The J segment lost 4 bases and the V segment lost 4 bases, leaving 5 bases of the junction unmatched.

This clonotype has a handful of counts. This sequence joins TRBV7-9 and TRBJ2-3; 10 nucleotides line up with TRBD2. Germline CDR1 reads SEHNR; CDR2 reads FQNEAQ (reference sequence). This CDR3 has 16 residues. After removal of 5 bases from V and 2 bases from J, the junction contained 7 bases not matched to a gene. Here the CDR3 reads CASSHGLADFTDTQYF. The CDR3 DNA is TGTGCCAGCAGCCACGGACTAGCGGACTTCACAGATACGCAGTATTTT.

The CDR3 bases are TGTGCCAGCTCCGGGATCTCGAACACCGGGGAGCTGTTTTTT. The encoded protein is CASSGISNTGELFF. The chain employs TRBV18 and TRBJ2-2; D perhaps matches TRBD2 (5 bases). Germline V gives CDR1 KGHSH, CDR2 LQKENI. The CDR3 runs 14 residues. V lost 6 bases and J 0 bases, leaving 8 bases between the germline ends. The whole variable domain, filled in from reference TRBV18 and TRBJ2-2, reads NAGVMQNPRHLVRRRGQEARLRCSPMKGHSHVYWYRQLPEEGLKFMVYLQKENIIDESGMPKERFSAEFPKEGPSILRIQQVVRGDSAAYFCASSGISNTGELFFGEGSRLTVL.

The gene calls are TRBV19 and TRBJ1-5; D gene unclear. V dropped 4 bases and J dropped 4 bases, with 11 bases sitting between them. This CDR3 is built from 14 residues. The germline CDR1 and CDR2 sequences are LNHDA and SQIVND (reference sequence). CDR3 bases: TGTGCCAGTAGTAGTCCTCTTGGAAATCAGCCCCAGCATTTT. It yields the protein CASSSPLGNQPQHF.

The rearrangement uses TRBV20-1 and TRBJ1-1; tentatively, D is TRBD1 (5 bases). The germline V gene encodes CDR1 DFQATT and CDR2 SNEGSKA (reference sequence). Trimming shortened V by 6 bases and J by 4 bases, and 18 bases separated the two germline ends. This CDR3 has 14 residues. DNA for the CDR3: TGCAGTGCGGCGGGACGGCCAGGGAGCACTGAAGCTTTCTTT. It is translated as CSAAGRPGSTEAFF.

The chain employs TRBV6-2 or TRBV6-3 and TRBJ2-7; D perhaps matches TRBD1 (6 bases). CDR1 is MNHEY, CDR2 SVGEGT, per germline. Trimming stripped 2 bases from V and 6 bases from J, with 8 bases between. The CDR3 runs 12 residues. The CDR3 bases are TGTGCCAGCAGTTACGGGGGCAGCGAGCAGTACTTC. Amino acids: CASSYGGSEQYF.

This sequence joins TRBV20-1 and TRBJ2-6; D gene unclear. The CDR3 contains 15 residues. Germline values: CDR1 DFQATT, CDR2 SNEGSKA (reference sequence). V was pared by 3 bases and J by 0 bases, with 9 bases between. The CDR3 DNA sequence: TGCAGTGCTAGTTTCAGAAGCTCTGGGGCCAACGTCCTGACTTTC. It yields the protein CSASFRSSGANVLTF.

This clonotype was detected many times. The CDR3 spells CATSRAGSGPYEQYF. CDR3 nucleotide sequence: TGTGCCACCAGCAGAGCGGGTAGCGGGCCCTACGAGCAGTACTTC. The chain joins TRBV15 to TRBJ2-7, with TRBD2 matching over 7 bases. The germline V gene encodes CDR1 LNHNV and CDR2 YYDKDF (reference sequence). CDR3 length equals 15 residues. The junction had 5 bases not matched to a gene; V was cut back by 1 base and J by 2 bases.

The V call is TRBV9, the J call TRBJ1-3; TRBD1 matches 9 bases. The germline gives CDR1 SGDLS, CDR2 YYNGEE. The CDR3 length is 17 residues. The V and J ends lost 4 bases and 3 bases, in that order; junction bases with no gene match: 11. The CDR3 region has the DNA TGTGCCAGCAGCTACCGACCGGGACAGGGAGGTGGAAACACCATATATTTT. Translation: CASSYRPGQGGGNTIYF.

The rearrangement joins TRBV6-6 to TRBJ2-2; unclear D gene. The CDR3 extends over 13 amino acids. CDR1 and CDR2 from the germline V gene are MNHNY and SVGAGI (reference sequence). V was clipped by 0 bases and J by 6 bases, with 5 bases between them. DNA of the CDR3: TGTGCCAGCAGTTACTCGATGTCCGGGGAGCTGTTTTTT. It encodes CASSYSMSGELFF.

This chain connects TRBV7-2 to TRBJ2-3, with 8 positions matching TRBD2. V was pared by 3 bases and J by 5 bases, with 7 bases of the junction left unmatched. The CDR3 runs 15 residues. Germline V CDR1 and CDR2: SGHTA, FQGNSA. CDR3 bases: TGTGCCAGCAGCTTTAGTCGGCTAGCGGGAGATACGCAGTATTTT. Protein: CASSFSRLAGDTQYF.

This chain links TRBV11-2 with TRBJ2-3, with 7 bases lining up with TRBD2. This CDR3 is 18 amino acids long. Germline V gene lookup returns CDR1 SGHAT and CDR2 FQNNGV. The V gene end was trimmed by 5 bases and the J gene end by 4 bases; junction bases not matched to a gene: 18. This CDR3 reads CASSAGLEGLYQADTQYF. CDR3 in DNA: TGTGCCAGCAGCGCCGGACTAGAAGGCCTATATCAGGCAGATACGCAGTATTTT.

J is TRBJ2-6 and V is TRBV2, with 7 positions matching TRBD1. After removal of 8 bases from V and 0 bases from J, the junction contained 10 bases not matched to a gene. In germline, CDR1 is SNHLY, CDR2 FYNNEI. The length of the CDR3 is 17 residues. CDR3 DNA sequence: TGTGCCAGCGGAAAACCGGGACAGATCTCTGGGGCCAACGTCCTGACTTTC. Encoded protein: CASGKPGQISGANVLTF.

Written as DNA, the CDR3 is TGTGCCAGCAGCTTACTCTTTAGCGGGAGGGGCGAGCAGTACTTC. Amino acid sequence: CASSLLFSGRGEQYF. The rearrangement links TRBV7-2 to TRBJ2-7, with TRBD2 matching over 11 bases. The CDR3 is 15 amino acids. Losses at the gene ends were 2 bases for V and 6 bases for J; bases not matched to a gene: 6. Germline V lookup: CDR1 SGHTA, CDR2 FQGNSA.

This clonotype was seen repeatedly, ten times or more. V is TRBV20-1 and J is TRBJ2-1; TRBD2 matches 7 bases. Germline loops: CDR1 DFQATT, CDR2 SNEGSKA (reference sequence). The CDR3 length is 14 residues. The V and J ends lost 2 bases and 0 bases, in that order; junction bases with no gene match: 1. CDR3 bases: TGCAGTGCTAGAAGCGGGACCTCCTACAATGAGCAGTTCTTC. Translated, it gives CSARSGTSYNEQFF.

This clonotype has a count of ten or more. The rearrangement links TRBV7-9 to TRBJ2-7; D not certain. Germline CDR1 is SEHNR and CDR2 is FQNEAQ (reference sequence). V was cut by 2 bases and J by 3 bases, with 2 bases left in between. The CDR3 is made up of 11 amino acids. The CDR3 DNA sequence: TGTGCCAGCAGCTTAAACTACGAGCAGTACTTC. Translation: CASSLNYEQYF.

This clonotype was counted between two and nine times. V usage is TRBV29-1 and J usage is TRBJ2-3; weak D call: TRBD1 (6 bases). This CDR3 contains 15 residues. Per the germline V gene, CDR1 is SQVTM and CDR2 is ANQGSEA. V dropped 2 bases and J dropped 1 base, with 13 bases sitting between them. The CDR3 DNA follows: TGCAGCGTTGAAAGGGGGACCCCTGGCACAGATACGCAGTATTTT. This codes for CSVERGTPGTDTQYF.

This clonotype was counted many times. V usage is TRBV25-1 and J usage is TRBJ2-1, with D uncertain. CDR3 length equals 14 residues. Germline V gene sequence: CDR1 MGHDK, CDR2 SYGVNS. Trimming took off 4 bases at V and 12 bases at J, with 19 bases between the two ends. DNA for the CDR3: TGTGCCAGCAGTGTGGGTCGGACGTCCGATGGGCAGTTCTTC. This encodes CASSVGRTSDGQFF.

This chain joins TRBV20-1 and TRBJ2-7, with 9 bases aligning to TRBD2. The CDR3 contains 13 residues. V shed 6 bases, J shed 3 bases, and the junction held 6 bases outside the gene matches. Germline CDR1 is DFQATT and CDR2 is SNEGSKA (reference sequence). CDR3 sequence: CSARLADNYEQYF. CDR3 sequence (DNA): TGCAGTGCCAGACTAGCGGATAACTACGAGCAGTACTTC.

V and J are TRBV23-1 and TRBJ2-7, with TRBD2 matching over 8 bases. TRBV23-1 is labeled an ORF, and its function is uncertain. The CDR3 is 14 amino acids. V trimming: 7 bases; J trimming: 2 bases; junction bases outside the gene matches: 7. The CDR3 nucleotides read TGCGCCAGCAATCGGACTAGCCAACCCTACGAGCAGTACTTC. It is translated as CASNRTSQPYEQYF.

The chain links TRBV29-1 to TRBJ2-2; D not certain. CDR1 SQVTM and CDR2 ANQGSEA come from the germline V gene. The CDR3 totals 12 residues. Between the trimmed V and J ends, which lost 7 bases and 2 bases, there was a span of 8 bases. CDR3 region: CSAARNTGELFF. Written as DNA, the CDR3 is TGCAGCGCCGCCCGTAACACCGGGGAGCTGTTTTTT.

This clonotype was seen at least ten times. The CDR3 nucleotides are TGTGCCAGCAGCCCCGGTGGGCGACTCAGCCATACTCAGTTCTTC. It is translated as CASSPGGRLSHTQFF. This chain joins TRBV7-2 and TRBJ2-1; D ambiguous. CDR3 length: 15 residues. V shed 5 bases and J shed 13 bases, with 24 bases lying between them. In germline, CDR1 is SGHTA, CDR2 FQGNSA.